Listed here is a single T cell receptor beta chain. The data belong to a study of blood T cell repertoires in COVID-19. Sequencing used immunoSEQ multiplex PCR; TCRdb keeps in-frame clones, though not all of them. This table has a few hundred thousand clones, about 79% appearing once. V was pared by 5 bases and J by 8 bases, with 13 bases between. Germline V CDR1 and CDR2: SGHAT, FQNNGV. The CDR3 has 13 amino acids. The participants were between 18 and 89 years old and came from some 23 US areas. Cohorts were assigned according to the clinical history that participants reported. The origin of this receptor is a woman in her 40s with acute COVID-19. The V and J genes are TRBV11-2 and TRBJ1-3, with D perhaps TRBD1 (5 bases). Specimen: PBMCs or T cells enriched from blood (not recorded which). The CDR3 sequence: CASSPTFRDTIYF. The CDR3 DNA reads as TGTGCCAGCAGCCCCACCTTCAGGGACACCATATATTTT.